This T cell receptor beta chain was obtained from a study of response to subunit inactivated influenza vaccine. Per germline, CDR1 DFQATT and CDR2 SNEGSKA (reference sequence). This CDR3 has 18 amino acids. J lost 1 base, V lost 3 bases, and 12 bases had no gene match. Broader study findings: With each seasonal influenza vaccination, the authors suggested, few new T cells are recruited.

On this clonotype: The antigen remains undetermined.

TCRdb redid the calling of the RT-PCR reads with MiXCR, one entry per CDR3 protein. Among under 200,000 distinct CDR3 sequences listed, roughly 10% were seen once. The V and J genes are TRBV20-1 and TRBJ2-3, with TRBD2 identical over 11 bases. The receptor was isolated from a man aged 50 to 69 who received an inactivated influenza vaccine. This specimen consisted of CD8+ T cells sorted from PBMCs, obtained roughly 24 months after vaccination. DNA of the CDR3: TGCAGTGCTAGTGGACTAGCGGGTGGGTTTTACCGCACAGATACGCAGTATTTT. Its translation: CSASGLAGGFYRTDTQYF.